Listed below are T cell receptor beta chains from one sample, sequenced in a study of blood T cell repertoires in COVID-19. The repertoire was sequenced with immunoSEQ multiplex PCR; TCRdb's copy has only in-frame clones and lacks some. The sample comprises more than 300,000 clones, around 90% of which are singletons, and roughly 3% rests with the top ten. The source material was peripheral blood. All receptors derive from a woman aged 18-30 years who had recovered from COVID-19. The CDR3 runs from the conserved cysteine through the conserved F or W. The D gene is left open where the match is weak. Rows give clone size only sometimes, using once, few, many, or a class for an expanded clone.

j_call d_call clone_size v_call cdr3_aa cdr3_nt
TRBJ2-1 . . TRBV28 CASTAGTPAYNEQFF TGTGCCAGCACCGCCGGGACTCCTGCCTACAATGAGCAGTTCTTC
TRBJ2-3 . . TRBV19 CASRRDSTDTQYF TGTGCCAGTAGGCGGGACAGCACAGATACGCAGTATTTT
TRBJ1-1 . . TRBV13 CASSFEQGNTEAFF TGTGCCAGCAGCTTTGAACAGGGGAACACTGAAGCTTTCTTT
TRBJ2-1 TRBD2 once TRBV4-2 CASSQDPTGTSGSWVNEQFF TGTGCCAGCAGCCAAGATCCGACCGGGACTAGCGGGAGTTGGGTCAATGAGCAGTTCTTC
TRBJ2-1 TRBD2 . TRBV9 CASSVEGAGGNEQFF TGTGCCAGCAGCGTAGAGGGAGCGGGAGGAAATGAGCAGTTCTTC
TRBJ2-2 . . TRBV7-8 CASSPLTDRNSGELFF TGTGCCAGCAGCCCCCTGACAGACCGGAACTCCGGGGAGCTGTTTTTT
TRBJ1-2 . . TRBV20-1 CSARVLFGYTF TGCAGTGCTAGAGTTTTATTCGGCTACACCTTC
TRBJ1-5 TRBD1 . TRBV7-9 CASSFFNGTGDQPQHF TGTGCCAGCAGCTTCTTCAACGGGACAGGAGATCAGCCCCAGCATTTT
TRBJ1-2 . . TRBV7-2 CASSPRQVLGYGYTF TGTGCCAGCAGCCCCAGACAGGTTCTAGGTTATGGCTACACCTTC
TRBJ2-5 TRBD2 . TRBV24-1 CATSDPGLAGGLWETQYF TGTGCCACCAGTGACCCGGGACTAGCGGGAGGCCTTTGGGAGACCCAGTACTTC
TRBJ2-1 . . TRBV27 CASSLDLAPHGEQFF TGTGCCAGCAGTTTAGACCTAGCGCCTCACGGTGAGCAGTTCTTC
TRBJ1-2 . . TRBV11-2 CASTGVSNYGYTF TGTGCCAGCACCGGGGTGTCTAACTATGGCTACACCTTC
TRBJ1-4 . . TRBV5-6 CASSFRVREKLFF TGTGCCAGCAGCTTCAGGGTTAGAGAAAAACTGTTTTTT
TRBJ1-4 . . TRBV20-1 CVGVSNEKLFF TGCGTGGGAGTTAGTAATGAAAAACTGTTTTTT
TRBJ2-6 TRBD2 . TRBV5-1 CASSLYPGGSGANVLTF TGCGCCAGCAGCTTATACCCGGGAGGCTCTGGGGCCAACGTCCTGACTTTC
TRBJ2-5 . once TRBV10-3 CAISPGKETQYF TGTGCCATCAGTCCAGGGAAAGAGACCCAGTACTTC
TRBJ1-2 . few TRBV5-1 CASRLTEGYGYTF TGCGCCAGCAGATTGACTGAGGGCTATGGCTACACCTTC
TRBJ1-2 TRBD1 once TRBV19 CASATPGGGFGYTF TGTGCCAGTGCGACCCCGGGAGGGGGCTTTGGCTACACCTTC
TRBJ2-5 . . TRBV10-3 CAISESGAAQETQYF TGTGCCATCAGTGAGTCTGGGGCGGCTCAAGAGACCCAGTACTTC
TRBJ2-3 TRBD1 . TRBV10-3 CAINGQGMADTQYF TGTGCCATCAATGGACAGGGGATGGCAGATACGCAGTATTTT
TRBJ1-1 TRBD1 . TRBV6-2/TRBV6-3 CASSSTGGTEAFF TGTGCCAGCAGTTCGACAGGGGGCACTGAAGCTTTCTTT
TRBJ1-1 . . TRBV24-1 CATSDPSRGGTEAFF TGTGCCACCAGTGATCCCAGTAGGGGGGGGACTGAAGCTTTCTTT
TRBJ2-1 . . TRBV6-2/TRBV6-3 CASSVRNEQFF TGTGCCAGCAGTGTTCGCAATGAGCAGTTCTTC
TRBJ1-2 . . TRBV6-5 CASSYGGQGFRGYTF TGTGCCAGCAGTTACGGGGGCCAGGGGTTTCGTGGCTACACCTTC
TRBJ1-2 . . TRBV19 CASSILQHGYTF TGTGCCAGTAGTATCCTACAGCATGGCTACACCTTC
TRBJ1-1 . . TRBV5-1 CASSLASPGAGTNTEAFF TGCGCCAGCAGCTTGGCGTCCCCAGGGGCTGGGACCAACACTGAAGCTTTCTTT
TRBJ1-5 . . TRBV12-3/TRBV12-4 CASSRGGGQPQHF TGTGCCAGCAGTCGCGGGGGGGGTCAGCCCCAGCATTTT
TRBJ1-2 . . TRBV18 CASSLGARAANYGYTF TGTGCCAGCTCCCTCGGAGCGCGGGCAGCTAACTATGGCTACACCTTC
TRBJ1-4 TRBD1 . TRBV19 CASTLDRTNEKLFF TGTGCCAGTACCTTGGACAGGACTAATGAAAAACTGTTTTTT
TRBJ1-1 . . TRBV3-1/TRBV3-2 CARGGKDEAFF TGTGCCAGGGGAGGAAAGGATGAAGCTTTCTTT
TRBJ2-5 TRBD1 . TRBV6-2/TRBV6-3 CASSDKQGVETQYF TGTGCCAGCAGTGACAAACAGGGGGTAGAGACCCAGTACTTC
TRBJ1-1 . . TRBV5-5 CASSFSGQGEAFF TGTGCCAGCAGCTTTTCGGGTCAGGGTGAAGCTTTCTTT
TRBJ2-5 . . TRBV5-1 CASSLSARETQYF TGCGCCAGCAGCCTGAGTGCACGGGAGACCCAGTACTTC
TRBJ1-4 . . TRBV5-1 CASSLQGGGEKLFF TGCGCCAGCAGCTTACAGGGCGGAGGTGAAAAACTGTTTTTT
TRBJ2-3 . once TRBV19 CASSMRHQFVTDTQYF TGTGCCAGTAGTATGCGACACCAGTTTGTCACAGATACGCAGTATTTT
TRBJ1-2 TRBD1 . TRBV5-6 CASTDQGQVYGYTF TGTGCCAGCACCGACCAAGGACAGGTCTATGGCTACACCTTC
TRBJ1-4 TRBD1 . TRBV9 CASSLAHRGVDEKLFF TGTGCCAGCAGCTTAGCCCACAGGGGAGTGGATGAAAAACTGTTTTTT
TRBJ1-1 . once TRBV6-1 CASSERSENTEAFF TGTGCCAGCAGTGAACGGTCCGAGAACACTGAAGCTTTCTTT
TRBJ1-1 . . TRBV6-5 CASSYSWAGNTEAFF TGTGCCAGCAGTTACTCGTGGGCCGGGAACACTGAAGCTTTCTTT
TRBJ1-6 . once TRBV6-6 CASSYSGANNSPLHF TGTGCCAGCAGTTACTCAGGGGCTAATAATTCACCCCTCCACTTT
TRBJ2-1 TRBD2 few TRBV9 CASSWVAGSSYNEQFF TGTGCCAGCTCTTGGGTAGCGGGCAGCTCCTACAATGAGCAGTTCTTC
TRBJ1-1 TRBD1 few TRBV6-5 CASSRSGQGFTEAFF TGTGCCAGCAGTCGTTCGGGACAGGGATTCACTGAAGCTTTCTTT
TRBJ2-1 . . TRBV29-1 CSVDIGGYNEQFF TGCAGCGTTGATATCGGGGGATACAATGAGCAGTTCTTC
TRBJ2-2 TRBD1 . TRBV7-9 CASGQGGNTGELFF TGTGCCAGCGGACAGGGGGGGAACACCGGGGAGCTGTTTTTT
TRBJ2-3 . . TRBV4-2 CASSQYTDTQYF TGTGCCAGCAGCCAATACACAGATACGCAGTATTTT
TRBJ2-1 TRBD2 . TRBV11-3 CASSSLRGGNEQFF TGTGCCAGCAGCTCCCTACGGGGGGGGAATGAGCAGTTCTTC
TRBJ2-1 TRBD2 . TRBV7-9 CASSLGLSGLAGANEQFF TGTGCCAGCAGCTTAGGGTTATCGGGTCTAGCGGGAGCTAATGAGCAGTTCTTC
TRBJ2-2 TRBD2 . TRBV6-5 CASSQRLAGTGELFF TGTGCCAGCAGCCAGAGACTAGCGGGCACCGGGGAGCTGTTTTTT
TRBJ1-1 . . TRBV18 CASSLLQRNTEAFF TGTGCCAGCTCACTCCTACAGAGGAACACTGAAGCTTTCTTT
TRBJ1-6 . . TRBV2 CASSGQSSYNSPLHF TGTGCCAGCAGTGGACAGAGCTCCTATAATTCACCCCTCCACTTT
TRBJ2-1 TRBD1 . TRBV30 CAWSPGTGTFF TGTGCCTGGAGTCCCGGGACAGGGACTTTCTTC
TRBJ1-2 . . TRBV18 CASSSDSNYGYTF TGTGCCAGCTCATCGGACAGTAACTATGGCTACACCTTC
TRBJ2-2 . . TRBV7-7 CASNPGAGHTGELFF TGTGCCAGCAACCCTGGGGCAGGGCACACCGGGGAGCTGTTTTTT
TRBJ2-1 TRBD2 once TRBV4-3 CASSQAGLAYNEQFF TGCGCCAGCAGCCAAGCAGGACTAGCCTACAATGAGCAGTTCTTC
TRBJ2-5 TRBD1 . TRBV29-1 CSVELGQAGGGTQYF TGCAGCGTTGAATTAGGACAGGCTGGTGGAGGGACCCAGTACTTC
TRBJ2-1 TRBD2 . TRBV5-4 CASSLVLAGDIEQFF TGTGCCAGCAGCTTGGTTCTAGCGGGAGATATTGAGCAGTTCTTC
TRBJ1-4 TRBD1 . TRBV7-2 CASSRTGSEKLFF TGTGCCAGCAGCCGGACAGGGTCGGAAAAACTGTTTTTT
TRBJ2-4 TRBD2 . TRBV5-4 CASSLAGASGRAKNIQYF TGTGCCAGCAGCTTGGCCGGAGCTAGCGGAAGAGCCAAAAACATTCAGTACTTC
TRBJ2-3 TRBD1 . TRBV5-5 CASSTPGQSTDTQYF TGTGCCAGCAGCACACCGGGACAGTCCACAGATACGCAGTATTTT
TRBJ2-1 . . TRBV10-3 CAISEYGDEQFF TGTGCCATCAGTGAGTACGGTGATGAGCAGTTCTTC